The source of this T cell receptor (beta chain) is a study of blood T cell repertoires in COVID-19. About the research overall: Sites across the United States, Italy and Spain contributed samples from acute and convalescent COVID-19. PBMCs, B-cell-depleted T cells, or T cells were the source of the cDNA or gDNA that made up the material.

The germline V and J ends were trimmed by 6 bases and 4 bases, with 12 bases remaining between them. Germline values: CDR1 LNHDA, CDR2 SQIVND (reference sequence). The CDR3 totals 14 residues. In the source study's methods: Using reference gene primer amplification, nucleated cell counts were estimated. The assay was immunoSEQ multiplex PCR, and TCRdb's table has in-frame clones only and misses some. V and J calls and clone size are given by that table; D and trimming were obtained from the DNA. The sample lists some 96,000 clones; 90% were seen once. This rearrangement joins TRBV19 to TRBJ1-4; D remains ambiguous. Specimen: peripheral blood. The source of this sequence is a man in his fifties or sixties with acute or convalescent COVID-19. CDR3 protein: CASSPTRSNEKLFF. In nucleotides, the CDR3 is TGTGCCAGTAGCCCAACGAGGAGTAATGAAAAACTGTTTTTT.